This T cell receptor beta chain came from a study of control samples from healthy donors and cancer patients (dated by TCRdb to the early 2020s). Regarding this clone: This receptor's antigen is unknown. Within one base of it there is no much larger clone, and no base qualities were kept.

The V end loses 8 bases and the J end loses 1 base, and a stretch of 8 bases separates them. Inclusive of the bounding cysteine and phenylalanine, the CDR3 is 12 residues long. CDR3 DNA is the only sequence kept; it has 36 bases, read in frame from the first base. The library was obtained by the immunoSEQ multiplex PCR assay. This immuneACCESS table, as held by TCRdb, lists in-frame sequences with V and J called but not all clones. Of the missing ones, under half trace to an unresolved V gene in checked studies; the others have no known cause. In this sample the table shows 200,000 to 250,000 clones, around 94% of which occur a single time. About 1.6% of the sample belongs to the ten largest clones.

This sequence originates from a man between 45 and 60 years old in good health. In this chain, TRBV23-1 is recombined with TRBJ1-1; the D gene is unclear. TRBV23-1 is placed among ORFs of uncertain function. The sample taken for sequencing was blood. This receptor carries the CDR3 CASGSTNTEAFF. The DNA sequence is as follows: TGCGCCAGCGGCTCAACGAACACTGAAGCTTTCTTT.